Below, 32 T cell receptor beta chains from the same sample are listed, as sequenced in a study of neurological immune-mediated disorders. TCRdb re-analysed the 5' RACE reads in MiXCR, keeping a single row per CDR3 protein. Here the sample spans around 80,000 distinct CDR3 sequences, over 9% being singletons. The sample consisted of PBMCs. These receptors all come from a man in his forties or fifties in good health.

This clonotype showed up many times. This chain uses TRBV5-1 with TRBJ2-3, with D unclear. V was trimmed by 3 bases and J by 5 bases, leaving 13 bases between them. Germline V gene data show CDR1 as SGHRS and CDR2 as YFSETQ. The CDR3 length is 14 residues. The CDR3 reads CASSSRRTGDTQYF. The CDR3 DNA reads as TGCGCCAGCAGCTCGAGACGGACGGGAGATACGCAGTATTTT.

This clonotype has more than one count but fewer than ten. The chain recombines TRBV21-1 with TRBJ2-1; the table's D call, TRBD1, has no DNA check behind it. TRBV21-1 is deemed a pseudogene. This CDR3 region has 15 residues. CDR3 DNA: TGTGCCACCCAGATCCGGGACCCCCAGCGCGATGAGCAGTTCTTC. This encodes CATQIRDPQRDEQFF.

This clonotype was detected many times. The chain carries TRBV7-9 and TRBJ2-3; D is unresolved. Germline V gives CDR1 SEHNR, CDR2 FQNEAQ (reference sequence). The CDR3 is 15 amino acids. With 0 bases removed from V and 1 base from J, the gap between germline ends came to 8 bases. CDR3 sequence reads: CASSLALERTDTQYF. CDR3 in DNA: TGTGCCAGCAGCTTAGCGTTGGAGCGCACAGATACGCAGTATTTT. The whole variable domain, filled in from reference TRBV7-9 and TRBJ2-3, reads DTGVSQNPRHKITKRGQNVTFRCDPISEHNRLYWYRQTLGQGPEFLTYFQNEAQLEKSRLLSDRFSAERPKGSFSTLEIQRTEQGDSAMYLCASSLALERTDTQYFGPGTRLTVL.

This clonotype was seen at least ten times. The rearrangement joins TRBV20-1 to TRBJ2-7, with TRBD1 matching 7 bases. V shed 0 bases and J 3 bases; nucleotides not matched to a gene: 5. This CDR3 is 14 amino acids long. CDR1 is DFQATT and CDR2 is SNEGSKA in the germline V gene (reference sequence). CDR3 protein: CSARDPRQGYEQYF. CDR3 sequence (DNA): TGCAGTGCTAGAGATCCTAGACAGGGCTACGAGCAGTACTTC.

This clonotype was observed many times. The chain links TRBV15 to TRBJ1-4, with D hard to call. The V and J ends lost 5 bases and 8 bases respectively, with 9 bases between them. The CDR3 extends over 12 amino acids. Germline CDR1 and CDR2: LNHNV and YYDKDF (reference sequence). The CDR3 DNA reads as TGTGCCACCAGCCCGACCAACGAAAAACTGTTTTTT. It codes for CATSPTNEKLFF.

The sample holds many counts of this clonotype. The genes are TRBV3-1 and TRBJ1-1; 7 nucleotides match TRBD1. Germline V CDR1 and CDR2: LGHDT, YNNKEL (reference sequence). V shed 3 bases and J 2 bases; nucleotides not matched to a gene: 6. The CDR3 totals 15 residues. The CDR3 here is CASSHSRQGNTEAFF. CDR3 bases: TGTGCCAGCAGCCATTCGCGACAGGGAAACACTGAAGCTTTCTTT. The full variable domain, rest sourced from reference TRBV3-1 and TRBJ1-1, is DTAVSQTPKYLVTQMGNDKSIKCEQNLGHDTMYWYKQDSKKFLKIMFSYNNKELIINETVPNRFSPKSPDKAHLNLHINSLELGDSAVYFCASSHSRQGNTEAFFGQGTRLTVV.

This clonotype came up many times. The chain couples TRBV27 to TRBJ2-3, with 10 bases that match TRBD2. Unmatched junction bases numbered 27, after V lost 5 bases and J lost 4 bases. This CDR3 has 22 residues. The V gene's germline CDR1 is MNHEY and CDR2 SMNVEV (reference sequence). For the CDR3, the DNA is TGTGCCAGCAGTCCGACGGACCCCCCCAATACTAGCGGGATGGCCCGAGCAGATACGCAGTATTTT. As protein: CASSPTDPPNTSGMARADTQYF.

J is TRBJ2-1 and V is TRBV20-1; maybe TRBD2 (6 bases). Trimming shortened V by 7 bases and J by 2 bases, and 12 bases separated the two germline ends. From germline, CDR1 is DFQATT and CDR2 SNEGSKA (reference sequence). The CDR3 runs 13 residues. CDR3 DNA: TGCAGTGTCCCGGAGGGGCCCTACAATGAGCAGTTCTTC. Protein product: CSVPEGPYNEQFF.

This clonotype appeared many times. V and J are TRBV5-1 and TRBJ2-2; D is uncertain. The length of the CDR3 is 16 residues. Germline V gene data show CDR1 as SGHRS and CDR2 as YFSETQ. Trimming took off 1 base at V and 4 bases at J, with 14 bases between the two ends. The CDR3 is CASSLFIESGTGELFF. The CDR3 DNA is TGCGCCAGCAGCTTGTTCATAGAGTCGGGCACCGGGGAGCTGTTTTTT.

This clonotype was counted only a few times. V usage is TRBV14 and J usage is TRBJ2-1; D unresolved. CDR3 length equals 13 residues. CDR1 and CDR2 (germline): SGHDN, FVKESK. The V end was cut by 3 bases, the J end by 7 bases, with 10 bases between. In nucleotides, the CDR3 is TGTGCCAGCAGCCAGATCCGTCTAAATGAGCAGTTCTTC. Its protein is CASSQIRLNEQFF.

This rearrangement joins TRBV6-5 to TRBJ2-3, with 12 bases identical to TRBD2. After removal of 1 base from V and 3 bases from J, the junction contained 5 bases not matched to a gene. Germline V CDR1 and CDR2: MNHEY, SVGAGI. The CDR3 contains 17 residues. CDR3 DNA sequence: TGTGCCAGCAGTTACTTGGGACTAGCGGGCTCAACAGATACGCAGTATTTT. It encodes CASSYLGLAGSTDTQYF.

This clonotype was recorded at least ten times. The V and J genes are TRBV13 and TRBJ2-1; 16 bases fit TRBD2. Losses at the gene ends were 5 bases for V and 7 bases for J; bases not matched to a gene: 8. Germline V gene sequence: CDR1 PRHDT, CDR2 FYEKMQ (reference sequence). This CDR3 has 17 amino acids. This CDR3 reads CASSIGTSGGARNEQFF. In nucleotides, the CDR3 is TGTGCCAGCAGCATCGGGACTAGCGGGGGGGCAAGGAATGAGCAGTTCTTC.

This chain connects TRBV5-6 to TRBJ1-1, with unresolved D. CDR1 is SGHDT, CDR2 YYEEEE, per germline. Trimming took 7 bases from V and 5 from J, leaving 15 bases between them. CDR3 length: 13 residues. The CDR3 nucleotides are TGTGCCAGCTTGCCCTTCCTGGGGACTGAAGCTTTCTTT. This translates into CASLPFLGTEAFF.

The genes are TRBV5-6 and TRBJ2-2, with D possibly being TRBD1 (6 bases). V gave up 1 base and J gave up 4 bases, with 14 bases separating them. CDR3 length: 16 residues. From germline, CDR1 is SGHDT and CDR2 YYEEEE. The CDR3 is CASSLLSRGGTGELFF. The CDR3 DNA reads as TGTGCCAGCAGCTTGTTATCCAGGGGTGGCACCGGGGAGCTGTTTTTT.

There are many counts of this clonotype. The CDR3 loop reads CASSPRRGVPYNEQFF. CDR3 DNA sequence: TGTGCCAGCAGCCCCCGGCGGGGGGTTCCCTACAATGAGCAGTTCTTC. The chain uses TRBV9 and TRBJ2-1, with TRBD2 matching 8 bases. This CDR3 contains 16 residues. Germline values: CDR1 SGDLS, CDR2 YYNGEE. The junction had 8 bases not matched to a gene; V was cut back by 4 bases and J by 2 bases.

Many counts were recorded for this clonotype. Written as DNA, the CDR3 is TGTGCCAGCACTACGAACGGTCGTCTAGATACGCAGTATTTT. The encoded protein is CASTTNGRLDTQYF. The J gene is TRBJ2-3, the V gene TRBV28, with no clear D. The germline V gene encodes CDR1 MDHEN and CDR2 SYDVKM. The CDR3 loop spans 14 amino acids. V lost 7 bases, J lost 5 bases, and 16 bases lay in between.

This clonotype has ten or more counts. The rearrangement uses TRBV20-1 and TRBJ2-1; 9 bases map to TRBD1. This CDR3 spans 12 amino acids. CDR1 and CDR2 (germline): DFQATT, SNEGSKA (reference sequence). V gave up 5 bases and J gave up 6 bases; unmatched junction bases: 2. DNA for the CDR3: TGCAGTGCTGACAGGGGGGTCAATGAGCAGTTCTTC. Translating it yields CSADRGVNEQFF.

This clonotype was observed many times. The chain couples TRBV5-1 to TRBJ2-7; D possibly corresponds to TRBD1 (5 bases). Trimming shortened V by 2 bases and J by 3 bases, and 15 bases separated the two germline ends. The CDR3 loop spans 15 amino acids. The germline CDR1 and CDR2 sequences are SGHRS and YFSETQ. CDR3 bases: TGCGCCAGCAGCTTCAATTATCAGGGCCACTACGAGCAGTACTTC. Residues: CASSFNYQGHYEQYF.

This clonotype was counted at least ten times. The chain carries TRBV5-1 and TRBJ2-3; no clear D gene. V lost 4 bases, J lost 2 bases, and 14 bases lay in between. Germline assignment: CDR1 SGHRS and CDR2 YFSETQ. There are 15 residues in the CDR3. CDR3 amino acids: CASSGQATLTDTQYF. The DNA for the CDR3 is TGCGCCAGCAGCGGCCAGGCTACCCTCACAGATACGCAGTATTTT. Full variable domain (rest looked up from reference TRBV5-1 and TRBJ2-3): KAGVTQTPRYLIKTRGQQVTLSCSPISGHRSVSWYQQTPGQGLQFLFEYFSETQRNKGNFPGRFSGRQFSNSRSEMNVSTLELGDSALYLCASSGQATLTDTQYFGPGTRLTVL.

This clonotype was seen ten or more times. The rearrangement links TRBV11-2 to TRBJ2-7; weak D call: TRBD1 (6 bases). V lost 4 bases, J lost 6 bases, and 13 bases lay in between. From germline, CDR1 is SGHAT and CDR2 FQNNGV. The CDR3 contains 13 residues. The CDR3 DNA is TGTGCCAGCAGCTCCGGCCGACAGGCCGAGCAGTACTTC. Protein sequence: CASSSGRQAEQYF.

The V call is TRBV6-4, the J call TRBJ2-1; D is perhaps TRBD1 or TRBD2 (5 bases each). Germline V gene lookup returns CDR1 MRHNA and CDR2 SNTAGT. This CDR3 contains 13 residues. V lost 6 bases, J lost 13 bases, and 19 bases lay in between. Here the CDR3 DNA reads TGTGCCAGCAGCCAGCTGAGTAGTGGGGACCAGTTCTTC. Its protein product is CASSQLSSGDQFF.

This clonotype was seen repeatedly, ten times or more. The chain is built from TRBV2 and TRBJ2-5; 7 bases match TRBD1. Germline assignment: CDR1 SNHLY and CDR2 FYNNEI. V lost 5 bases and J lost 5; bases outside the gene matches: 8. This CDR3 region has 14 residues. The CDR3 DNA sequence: TGTGCCAGCAGTCGAGACAGGGCCTTGGAGACCCAGTACTTC. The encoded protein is CASSRDRALETQYF.

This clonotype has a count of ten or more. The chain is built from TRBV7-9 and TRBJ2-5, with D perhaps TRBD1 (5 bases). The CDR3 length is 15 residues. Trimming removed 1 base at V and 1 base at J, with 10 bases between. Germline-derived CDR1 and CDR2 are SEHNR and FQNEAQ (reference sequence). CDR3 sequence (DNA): TGTGCCAGCAGCTTAGAGGGGCAGATCCAAGAGACCCAGTACTTC. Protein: CASSLEGQIQETQYF.

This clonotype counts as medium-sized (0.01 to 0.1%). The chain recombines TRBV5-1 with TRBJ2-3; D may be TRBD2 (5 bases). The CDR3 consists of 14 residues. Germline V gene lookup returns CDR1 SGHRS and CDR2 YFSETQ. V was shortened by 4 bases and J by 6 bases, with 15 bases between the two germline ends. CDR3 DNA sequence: TGCGCCAGCAGCGGGAGCGAGCGTCATGATACGCAGTATTTT. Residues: CASSGSERHDTQYF. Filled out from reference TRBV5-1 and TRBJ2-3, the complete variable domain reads KAGVTQTPRYLIKTRGQQVTLSCSPISGHRSVSWYQQTPGQGLQFLFEYFSETQRNKGNFPGRFSGRQFSNSRSEMNVSTLELGDSALYLCASSGSERHDTQYFGPGTRLTVL.

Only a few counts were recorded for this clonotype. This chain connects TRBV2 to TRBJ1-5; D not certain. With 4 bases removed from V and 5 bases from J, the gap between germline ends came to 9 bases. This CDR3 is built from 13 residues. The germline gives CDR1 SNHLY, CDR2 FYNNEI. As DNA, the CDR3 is TGTGCCAGCAGTGCTGGACGGTATCAGCCCCAGCATTTT. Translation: CASSAGRYQPQHF.

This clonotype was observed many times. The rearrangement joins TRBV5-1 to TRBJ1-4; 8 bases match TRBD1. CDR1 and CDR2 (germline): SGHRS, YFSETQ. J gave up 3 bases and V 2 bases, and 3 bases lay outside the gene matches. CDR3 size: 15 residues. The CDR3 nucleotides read TGCGCCAGCAGCTTCCAGGGGGCTGCTAATGAAAAACTGTTTTTT. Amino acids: CASSFQGAANEKLFF.

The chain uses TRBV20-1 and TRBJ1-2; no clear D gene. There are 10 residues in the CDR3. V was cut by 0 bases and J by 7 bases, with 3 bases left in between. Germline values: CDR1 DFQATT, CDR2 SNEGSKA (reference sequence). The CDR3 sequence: CSAREGGYTF. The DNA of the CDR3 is TGCAGTGCTAGAGAAGGTGGCTACACCTTC.

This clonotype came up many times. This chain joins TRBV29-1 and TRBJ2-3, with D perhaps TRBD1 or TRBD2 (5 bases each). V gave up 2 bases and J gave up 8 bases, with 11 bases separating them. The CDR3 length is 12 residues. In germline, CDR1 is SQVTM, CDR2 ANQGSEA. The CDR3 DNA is TGCAGCGTTGAACGAGGGGAGAGTACGCAGTATTTT. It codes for CSVERGESTQYF.

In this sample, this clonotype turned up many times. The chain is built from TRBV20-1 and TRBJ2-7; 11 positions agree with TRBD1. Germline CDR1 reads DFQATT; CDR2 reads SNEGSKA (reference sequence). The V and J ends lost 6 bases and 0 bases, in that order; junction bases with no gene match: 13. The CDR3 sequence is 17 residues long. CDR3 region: CSARPSTGTGGSYEQYF. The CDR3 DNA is TGCAGTGCGAGACCAAGTACCGGGACAGGGGGCTCCTACGAGCAGTACTTC.

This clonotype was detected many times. Here the CDR3 reads CAISETPGTPTPPQHF. Here the CDR3 DNA reads TGTGCCATCAGTGAGACTCCCGGGACTCCCACACCGCCCCAGCATTTT. This chain links TRBV10-3 with TRBJ1-5, with D perhaps matching TRBD1 (5 bases). The CDR3 spans 16 residues. Germline CDR1 reads ENHRY; CDR2 reads SYGVKD. The V end lost 2 bases, the J end lost 9 bases, and 20 bases lay between the germline ends.

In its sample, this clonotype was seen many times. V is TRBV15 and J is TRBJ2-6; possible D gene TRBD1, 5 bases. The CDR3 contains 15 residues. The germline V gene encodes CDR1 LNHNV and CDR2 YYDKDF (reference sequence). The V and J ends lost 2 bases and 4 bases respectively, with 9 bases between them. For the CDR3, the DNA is TGTGCCACCAGCAGACAGGGCTGGGGGGCCAACGTCCTGACTTTC. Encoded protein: CATSRQGWGANVLTF.

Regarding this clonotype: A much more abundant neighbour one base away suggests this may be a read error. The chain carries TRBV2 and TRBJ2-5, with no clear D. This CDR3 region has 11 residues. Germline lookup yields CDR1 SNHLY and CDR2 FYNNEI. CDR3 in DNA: TGTGCCAGCAGGGACCAAGAGACCCATTACTTC. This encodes CASRDQETHYF.